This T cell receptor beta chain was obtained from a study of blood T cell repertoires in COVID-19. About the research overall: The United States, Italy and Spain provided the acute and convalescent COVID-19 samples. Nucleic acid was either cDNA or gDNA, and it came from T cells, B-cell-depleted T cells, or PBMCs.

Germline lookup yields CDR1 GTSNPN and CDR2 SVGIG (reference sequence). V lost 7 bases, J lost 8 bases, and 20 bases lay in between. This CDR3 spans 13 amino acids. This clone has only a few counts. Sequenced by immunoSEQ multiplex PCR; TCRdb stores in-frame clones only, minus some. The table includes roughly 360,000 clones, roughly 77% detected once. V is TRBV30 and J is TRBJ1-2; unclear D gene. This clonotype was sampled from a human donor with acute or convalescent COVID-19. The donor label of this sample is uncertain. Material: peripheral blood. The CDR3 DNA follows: TGTGCCTTTTACAGTATCCCCCTTTGGGGCTACACCTTC. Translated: CAFYSIPLWGYTF.